This is a list of T cell receptor beta chains from one sample in a study of T cell repertoires in cytomegalovirus infection. The antigens for these receptors are not known. Each CDR3 protein is one row after TCRdb ran MiXCR on the reads. In the table there are roughly 990,000 distinct CDR3 sequences, under 40% of which are singletons. Here the sequenced sample was cultured CD8+ T cells from PBMCs, taken from culture after CMV antigen stimulation. The receptors derive from a human donor in good health (CMV status not recorded). Some clones in this sample may be carry-over from other donors' samples. Both conserved end residues are part of each CDR3. D genes are given only for firm matches. Some rows have no size entry. The others give once, few or many, or a class for an expanded clone.

J: TRBJ2-5; size: many; V: TRBV7-9; D: TRBD2; CDR3: CASSLEAGQETQYF; DNA: TGTGCCAGCAGCTTAGAAGCGGGGCAAGAGACCCAGTACTTC
J: TRBJ2-3; size: -; V: TRBV10-3; D: -; CDR3: CAISEALRTGDTQYF; DNA: TGTGCCATCAGTGAGGCGCTCCGAACGGGAGATACGCAGTATTTT
J: TRBJ1-1; size: few; V: TRBV12-3/TRBV12-4; D: -; CDR3: CASSTPIEVLLNTEAFF; DNA: TGTGCCAGCAGCACACCAATCGAGGTACTGCTGAACACTGAAGCTTTCTTT
J: TRBJ2-7; size: few; V: TRBV7-9; D: TRBD1; CDR3: CASSSPDGTGRYEQYF; DNA: TGTGCCAGCAGCTCGCCCGACGGGACAGGGAGGTACGAGCAGTACTTC
J: TRBJ1-1; size: many; V: TRBV7-8; D: -; CDR3: CASSLLRGMNTEAFF; DNA: TGTGCCAGCAGCTTGCTTAGGGGCATGAACACTGAAGCTTTCTTT
J: TRBJ1-3; size: -; V: TRBV14; D: TRBD1; CDR3: CASSPPPQGARGNTIYF; DNA: TGTGCCAGCAGCCCCCCCCCTCAGGGGGCGCGTGGAAACACCATATATTTT
J: TRBJ2-1; size: few; V: TRBV6-6; D: -; CDR3: CASSVNREEGYNEQFF; DNA: TGTGCCAGCAGCGTCAACAGGGAGGAAGGGTACAATGAGCAGTTCTTC
J: TRBJ2-2; size: -; V: TRBV7-6; D: -; CDR3: CASSSNDPRRPGELFF; DNA: TGTGCCAGCAGCTCAAATGATCCCCGGCGCCCCGGGGAGCTGTTTTTT
J: TRBJ2-1; size: many; V: TRBV10-3; D: TRBD2; CDR3: CATEPWTSGGKGNEQFF; DNA: TGTGCCACGGAGCCATGGACTAGCGGGGGAAAGGGCAATGAGCAGTTCTTC
J: TRBJ2-1; size: few; V: TRBV4-1; D: -; CDR3: CASSQDDYNPFF; DNA: TGCGCCAGCAGCCAAGATGACTATAATCCGTTCTTC
J: TRBJ1-2; size: -; V: TRBV19; D: -; CDR3: CASSIWGRGYTF; DNA: TGTGCCAGTAGTATTTGGGGACGGGGCTACACCTTC
J: TRBJ2-1; size: few; V: TRBV6-2/TRBV6-3; D: -; CDR3: CASIGRSNEQFF; DNA: TGTGCCAGCATAGGAAGGAGCAATGAGCAGTTCTTC
J: TRBJ1-1; size: -; V: TRBV7-6; D: -; CDR3: CASSLEWGGEAFF; DNA: TGTGCCAGCAGCTTAGAGTGGGGAGGGGAAGCTTTCTTT